This T cell receptor beta chain derives from a study of blood T cell repertoires in COVID-19 (dated by TCRdb to 2018 to 2021). Study-level background: Collaborator samples came from the United States, Italy and Spain and covered acute and convalescent phases of COVID-19. The repertoires were released in a freely available public database meant as a resource for research on the immune response to SARS-CoV-2. The prospective study material was composed of cDNA or gDNA derived from T cells, B-cell-depleted T cells, or PBMCs. Deeply sampled blood TCRbeta repertoires from subjects exposed to, actively infected with, or recovered from COVID-19 were included in the dataset. Where HLA class I and class II types were available, the types were taken from metadata supplied by the sample provider, not from assay-based typing. Sample metadata almost always included a de-identified subject ID, COVID-19 status, age in years and sex. Samples were obtained from the ongoing ImmuneRACE study (first 160 participants) and from roughly 1,300 subjects provided by 6 global collaborators.

Participants in the prospective study were aged 18 to 89 years, lived in 20 to 30 United States geographic areas, and enrolled through a virtual design. Cohort assignment in the prospective study relied on participant-reported clinical history from a screening survey and a study questionnaire. In the prospective study, mobile phlebotomists collected whole blood, serum and a nasopharyngeal or oropharyngeal swab from each participant. Prospective study participants could optionally give additional blood draws and questionnaires over an approximately 2-month period. Prospective study blood samples were shipped either frozen or at room temperature before DNA extraction. TCRbeta CDR3 regions were amplified from genomic DNA by means of the immunoSEQ Assay, a bias-controlled multiplex PCR. On the study's bioinformatics: Within the assay, amplification of reference gene primers was used to estimate how many nucleated cells each sample contained. To quantify the absolute abundance of each unique TCRbeta CDR3 rearrangement, sequence reads were collapsed and filtered. For each sample, productive Simpson clonality was calculated as the square root of Simpson's diversity index across productive rearrangements. This is the immuneACCESS table as TCRdb keeps it, with only in-frame sequences that have V and J called. A part of the clones is gone; compared with another copy, unresolved V genes explain less than half, and the rest is unexplained. V, J and clone size were drawn from that table, and D and trimming were deduced from the DNA. Recorded for this sample are about 200,000 clones; approximately 81% of them occurred a single time. Of the sample, around 9.3% is held by the ten largest clones.

Overall study outcomes, separate from this receptor: The amount of clinical and demographic metadata varied by source and participant and was provided uncurated.

V was cut back by 4 bases and J by 0 bases, leaving a gap of 14 bases between them. The CDR3 runs 16 amino acids, cysteine and phenylalanine included. Left in the record is the CDR3 DNA by itself, 48 bases read in frame from the first base. CDR1 SGDLS and CDR2 YYNGEE are derived from the germline V gene. To note about this clone: The antigen it binds to is not known. The input lacks base qualities; no much larger clone sits a single base away.

Recombination linked TRBV9 to TRBJ1-3, and TRBD1 may be the D gene, going by 5 matching bases. The specimen sequenced was PBMCs or T cells enriched from blood (not recorded which). The TCR sequence derives from a woman in her forties or fifties with acute COVID-19. The nucleotides are TGTGCCAGCAGCCATCTGCCAGGGATCTCTGGAAACACCATATATTTT. This codes for CASSHLPGISGNTIYF.